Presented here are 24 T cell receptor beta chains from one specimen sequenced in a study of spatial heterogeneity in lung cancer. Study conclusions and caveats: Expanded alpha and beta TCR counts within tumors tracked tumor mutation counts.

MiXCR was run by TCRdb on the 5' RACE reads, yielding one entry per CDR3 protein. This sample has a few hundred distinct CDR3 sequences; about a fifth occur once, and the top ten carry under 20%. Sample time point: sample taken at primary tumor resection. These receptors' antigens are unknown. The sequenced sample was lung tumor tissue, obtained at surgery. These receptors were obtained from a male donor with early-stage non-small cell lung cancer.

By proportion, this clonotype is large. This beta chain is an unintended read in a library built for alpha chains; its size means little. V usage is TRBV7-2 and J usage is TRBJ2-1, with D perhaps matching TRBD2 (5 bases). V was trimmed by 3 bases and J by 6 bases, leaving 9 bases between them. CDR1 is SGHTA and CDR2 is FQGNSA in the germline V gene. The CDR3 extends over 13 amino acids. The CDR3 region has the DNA TGTGCCAGCAGCTTCTCCGGAGGCAATGAGCAGTTCTTC. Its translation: CASSFSGGNEQFF.

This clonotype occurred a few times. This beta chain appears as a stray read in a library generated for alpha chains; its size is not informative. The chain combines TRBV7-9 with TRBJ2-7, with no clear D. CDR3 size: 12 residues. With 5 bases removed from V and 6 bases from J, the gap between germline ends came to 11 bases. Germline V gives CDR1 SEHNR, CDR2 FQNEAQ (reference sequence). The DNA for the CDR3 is TGTGCCAGCAGCCTACAACTTGGCGAGCAGTACTTC. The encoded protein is CASSLQLGEQYF.

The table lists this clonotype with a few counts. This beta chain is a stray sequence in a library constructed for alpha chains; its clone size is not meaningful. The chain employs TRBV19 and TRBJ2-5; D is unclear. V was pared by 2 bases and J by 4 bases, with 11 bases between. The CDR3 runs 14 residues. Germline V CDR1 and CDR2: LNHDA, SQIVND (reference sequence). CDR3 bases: TGTGCCAGTAGTATATCCGGATCCACAGAGACCCAGTACTTC. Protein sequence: CASSISGSTETQYF.

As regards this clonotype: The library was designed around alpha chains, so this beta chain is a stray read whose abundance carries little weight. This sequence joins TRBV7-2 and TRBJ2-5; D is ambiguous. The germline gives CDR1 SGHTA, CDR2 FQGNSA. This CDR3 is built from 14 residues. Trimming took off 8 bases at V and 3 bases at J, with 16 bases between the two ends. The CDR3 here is CASGYGVPEETQYF. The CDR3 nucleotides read TGTGCCAGCGGTTATGGTGTCCCTGAAGAGACCCAGTACTTC. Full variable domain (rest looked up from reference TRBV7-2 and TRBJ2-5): GAGVSQSPSNKVTEKGKDVELRCDPISGHTALYWYRQSLGQGLEFLIYFQGNSAPDKSGLPSDRFSAERTGGSVSTLTIQRTQQEDSAVYLCASGYGVPEETQYFGPGTRLLVL.

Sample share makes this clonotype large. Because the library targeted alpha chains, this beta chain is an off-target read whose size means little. This CDR3 is CSASRQNTQYF. The CDR3 DNA sequence: TGCAGTGCTAGTAGGCAGAATACGCAGTATTTT. The chain combines TRBV20-1 with TRBJ2-3; D gene ambiguous. Germline CDR1 DFQATT, CDR2 SNEGSKA (reference sequence). The CDR3 runs 11 residues. Trimming removed 3 bases at V and 7 bases at J, with 8 bases between.

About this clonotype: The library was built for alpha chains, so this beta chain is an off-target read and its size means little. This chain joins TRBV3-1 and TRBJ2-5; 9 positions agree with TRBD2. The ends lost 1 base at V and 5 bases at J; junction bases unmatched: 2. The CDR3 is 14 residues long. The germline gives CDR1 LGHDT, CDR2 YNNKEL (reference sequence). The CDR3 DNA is TGTGCCAGCAGCCAAGCTAGCGGGGAGGAGACCCAGTACTTC. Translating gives CASSQASGEETQYF.

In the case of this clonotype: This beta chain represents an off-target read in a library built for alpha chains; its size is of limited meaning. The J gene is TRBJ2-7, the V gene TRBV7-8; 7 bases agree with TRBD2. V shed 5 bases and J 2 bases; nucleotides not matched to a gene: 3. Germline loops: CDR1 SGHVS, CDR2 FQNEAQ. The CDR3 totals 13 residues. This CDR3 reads CASSRLATYEQYF. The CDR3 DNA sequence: TGTGCCAGCAGCCGACTAGCCACCTACGAGCAGTACTTC.

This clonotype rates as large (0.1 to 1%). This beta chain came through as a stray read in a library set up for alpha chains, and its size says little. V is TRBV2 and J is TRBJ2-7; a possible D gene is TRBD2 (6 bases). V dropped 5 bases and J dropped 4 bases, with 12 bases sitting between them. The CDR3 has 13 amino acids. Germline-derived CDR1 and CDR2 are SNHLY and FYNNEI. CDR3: CASSPDGRYEQYF. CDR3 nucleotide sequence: TGTGCCAGCAGTCCTGACGGGAGATACGAGCAGTACTTC.

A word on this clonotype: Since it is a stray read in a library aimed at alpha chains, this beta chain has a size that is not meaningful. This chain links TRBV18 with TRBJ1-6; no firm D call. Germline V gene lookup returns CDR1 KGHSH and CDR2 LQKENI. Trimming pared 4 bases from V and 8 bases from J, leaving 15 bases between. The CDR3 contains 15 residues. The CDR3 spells CASSLSLAGHSPLHF. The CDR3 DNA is TGTGCCAGCTCACTCTCTTTGGCGGGCCATTCACCCCTCCACTTT.

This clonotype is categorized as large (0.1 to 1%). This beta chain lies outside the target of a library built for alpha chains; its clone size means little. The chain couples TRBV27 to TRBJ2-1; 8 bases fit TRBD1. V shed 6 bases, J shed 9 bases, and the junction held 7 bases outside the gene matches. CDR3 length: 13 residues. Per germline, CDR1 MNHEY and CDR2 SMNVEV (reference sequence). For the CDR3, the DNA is TGTGCCAGCAGCGTGGACAGGGTGCCTGAGCAGTTCTTC. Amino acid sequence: CASSVDRVPEQFF.

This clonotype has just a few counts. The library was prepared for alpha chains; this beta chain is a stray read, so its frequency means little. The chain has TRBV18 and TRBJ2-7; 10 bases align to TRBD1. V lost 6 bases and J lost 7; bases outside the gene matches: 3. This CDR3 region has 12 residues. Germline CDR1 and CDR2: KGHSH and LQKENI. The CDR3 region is CASSGTGAEQYF. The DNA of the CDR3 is TGTGCCAGCTCCGGGACAGGGGCGGAGCAGTACTTC. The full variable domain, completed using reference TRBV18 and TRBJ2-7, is NAGVMQNPRHLVRRRGQEARLRCSPMKGHSHVYWYRQLPEEGLKFMVYLQKENIIDESGMPKERFSAEFPKEGPSILRIQQVVRGDSAAYFCASSGTGAEQYFGPGTRLTVT.

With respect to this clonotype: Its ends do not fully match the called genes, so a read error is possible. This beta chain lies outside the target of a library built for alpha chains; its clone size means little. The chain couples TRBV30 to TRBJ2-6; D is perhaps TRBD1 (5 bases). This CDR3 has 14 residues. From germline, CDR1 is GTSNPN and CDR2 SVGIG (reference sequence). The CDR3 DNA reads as TGTGCCTGGAACCGACGCTCTGGGGCCAACATCCTGACTTTC. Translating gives CAWNRRSGANILTF.

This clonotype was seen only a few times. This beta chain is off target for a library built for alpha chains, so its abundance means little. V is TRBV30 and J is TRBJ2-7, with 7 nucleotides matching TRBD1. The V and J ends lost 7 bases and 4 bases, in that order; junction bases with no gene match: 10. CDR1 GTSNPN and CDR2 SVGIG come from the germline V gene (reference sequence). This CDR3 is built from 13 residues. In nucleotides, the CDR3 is TGTGCCTCGGACCGACAGGGCTTGTACGAGCAGTACTTC. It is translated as CASDRQGLYEQYF.

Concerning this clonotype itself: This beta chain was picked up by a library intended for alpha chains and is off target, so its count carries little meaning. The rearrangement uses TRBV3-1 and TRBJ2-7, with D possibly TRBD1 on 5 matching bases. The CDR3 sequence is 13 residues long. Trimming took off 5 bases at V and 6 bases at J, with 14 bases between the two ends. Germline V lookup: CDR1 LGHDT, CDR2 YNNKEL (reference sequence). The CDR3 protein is CASSAFWGREQYF. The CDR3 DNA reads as TGTGCCAGCAGCGCTTTTTGGGGCCGCGAGCAGTACTTC.

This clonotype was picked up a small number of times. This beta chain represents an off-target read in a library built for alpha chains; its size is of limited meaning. CDR3 sequence reads: CASSLNGYNEQFF. The CDR3 DNA sequence: TGTGCCAGCAGCTTAAACGGGTACAATGAGCAGTTCTTC. The V call is TRBV7-2, the J call TRBJ2-1; no clear D. Germline V gene data show CDR1 as SGHTA and CDR2 as FQGNSA. The V end was cut by 2 bases, the J end by 4 bases, with 6 bases between. The CDR3 is 13 amino acids. The full variable domain, in which reference TRBV7-2 and TRBJ2-1 provide the parts outside the CDR3, is GAGVSQSPSNKVTEKGKDVELRCDPISGHTALYWYRQSLGQGLEFLIYFQGNSAPDKSGLPSDRFSAERTGGSVSTLTIQRTQQEDSAVYLCASSLNGYNEQFFGPGTRLTVL.

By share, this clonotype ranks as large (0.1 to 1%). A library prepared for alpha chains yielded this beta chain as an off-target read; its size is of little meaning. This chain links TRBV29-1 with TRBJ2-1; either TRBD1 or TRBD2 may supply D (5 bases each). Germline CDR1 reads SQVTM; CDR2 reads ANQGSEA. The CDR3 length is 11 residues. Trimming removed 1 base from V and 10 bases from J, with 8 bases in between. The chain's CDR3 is CSVEGRDEQFF. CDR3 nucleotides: TGCAGCGTTGAAGGACGGGACGAGCAGTTCTTC.

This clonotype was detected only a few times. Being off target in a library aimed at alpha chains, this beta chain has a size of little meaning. This CDR3 is CASSSGPNNQPQHF. The CDR3 nucleotides read TGTGCCAGCAGCTCGGGACCGAACAATCAGCCCCAGCATTTT. The chain links TRBV7-2 to TRBJ1-5; the D gene is possibly TRBD1 (5 bases). The V and J ends lost 4 bases and 3 bases respectively, with 10 bases between them. Germline values: CDR1 SGHTA, CDR2 FQGNSA. The CDR3 consists of 14 residues.

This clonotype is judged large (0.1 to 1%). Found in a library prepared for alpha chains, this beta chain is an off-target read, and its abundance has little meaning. This CDR3 reads CASSRDRIDQPQHF. DNA for the CDR3: TGTGCCAGCAGCCGGGACAGGATTGATCAGCCCCAGCATTTT. The chain uses TRBV12-3 or TRBV12-4 and TRBJ1-5; 8 bases are shared with TRBD1. V was pared by 6 bases and J by 5 bases, with 6 bases of the junction left unmatched. This CDR3 is built from 14 residues.

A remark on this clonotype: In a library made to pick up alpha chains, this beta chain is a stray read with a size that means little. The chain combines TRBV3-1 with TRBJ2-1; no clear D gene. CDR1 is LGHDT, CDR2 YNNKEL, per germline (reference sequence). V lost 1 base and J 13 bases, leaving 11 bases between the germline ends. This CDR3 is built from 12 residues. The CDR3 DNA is TGTGCCAGCAGCCAAGCAGGCCGCGGCCAGTTCTTC. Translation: CASSQAGRGQFF.

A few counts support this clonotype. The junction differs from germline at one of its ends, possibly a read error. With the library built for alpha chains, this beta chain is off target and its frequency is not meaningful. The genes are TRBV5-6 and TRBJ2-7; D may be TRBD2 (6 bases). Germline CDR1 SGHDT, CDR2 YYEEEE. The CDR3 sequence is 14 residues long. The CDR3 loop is CASGPGLRSSEQYF. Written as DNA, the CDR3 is TGTGCCAGCGGGCCGGGACTTCGCTCCTCCGAGCAGTACTTC.

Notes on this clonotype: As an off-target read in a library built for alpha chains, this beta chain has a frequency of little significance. The CDR3 protein is CASRRGVLGETQYF. DNA for the CDR3: TGTGCCAGCCGACGAGGGGTATTGGGTGAGACCCAGTACTTC. The V call is TRBV7-2, the J call TRBJ2-5; tentatively, D is TRBD1 or TRBD2 (5 bases each). The CDR3 runs to 14 residues. Germline lookup yields CDR1 SGHTA and CDR2 FQGNSA. V lost 8 bases to trimming and J lost 5 bases, with 18 bases between them.

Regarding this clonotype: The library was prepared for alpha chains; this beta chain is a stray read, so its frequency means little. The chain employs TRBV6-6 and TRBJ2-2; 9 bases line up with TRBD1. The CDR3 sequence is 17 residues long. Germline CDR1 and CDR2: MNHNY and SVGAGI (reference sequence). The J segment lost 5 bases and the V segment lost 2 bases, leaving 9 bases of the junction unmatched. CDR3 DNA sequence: TGTGCCAGCAGTTACCAACATCCGGGACAGGGAACCGGGGAGCTGTTTTTT. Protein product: CASSYQHPGQGTGELFF.

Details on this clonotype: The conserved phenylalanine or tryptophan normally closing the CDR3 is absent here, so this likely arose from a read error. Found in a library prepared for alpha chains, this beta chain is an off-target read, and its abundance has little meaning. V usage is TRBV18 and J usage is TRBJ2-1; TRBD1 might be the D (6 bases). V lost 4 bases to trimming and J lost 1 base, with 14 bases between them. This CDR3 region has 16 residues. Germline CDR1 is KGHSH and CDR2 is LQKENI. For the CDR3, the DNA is TGTGCCAGCTCACGGGAGACAGGTGGGTCCTACAATGAGCAGTTCCTC. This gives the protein CASSRETGGSYNEQFL.

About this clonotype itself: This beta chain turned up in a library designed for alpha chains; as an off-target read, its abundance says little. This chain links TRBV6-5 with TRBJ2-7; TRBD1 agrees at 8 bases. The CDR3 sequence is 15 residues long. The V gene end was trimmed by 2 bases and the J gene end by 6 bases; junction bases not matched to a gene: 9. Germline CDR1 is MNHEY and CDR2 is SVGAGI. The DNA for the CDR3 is TGTGCCAGCAGTTACGGGGGACACAGGGGGTCCGAGCAGTACTTC. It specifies CASSYGGHRGSEQYF.